Following are 20 T cell receptor beta chains from one sample sequenced in a study of preoperative IRX-2 immunotherapy in early breast cancer. TCRdb's copy holds only in-frame clones and misses some; the assay was immunoSEQ multiplex PCR. Counted here are 95,000 to 100,000 clones, approximately 90% occurring once; the ten biggest clones make up over 2%. Treatment given: preoperative locoregional IRX-2 cytokine immunotherapy. Sample: tumor tissue, taken after IRX-2 immunotherapy. The receptors derive from a human donor with breast cancer.

V is TRBV28 and J is TRBJ1-1; possible D gene TRBD1, 5 bases. Germline lookup yields CDR1 MDHEN and CDR2 SYDVKM. V lost 7 bases to trimming and J lost 5 bases, with 20 bases between them. This CDR3 region has 15 residues. The CDR3 spells CASILGRGVGTEAFF. In DNA form, the CDR3 reads TGTGCCAGCATTCTGGGGAGGGGAGTGGGTACTGAAGCTTTCTTT.

The rearrangement joins TRBV10-3 to TRBJ1-3, with D possibly being TRBD1 (5 bases). Per the germline V gene, CDR1 is ENHRY and CDR2 is SYGVKD. V lost 2 bases, J lost 0 bases, and 8 bases lay in between. This CDR3 region has 15 residues. CDR3 sequence: CAISETGISGNTIYF. The CDR3 DNA sequence: TGTGCCATCAGTGAGACAGGTATCTCTGGAAACACCATATATTTT.

The rearrangement joins TRBV6-7 to TRBJ1-1; 9 bases fit TRBD1. TRBV6-7 is reported as an ORF; its role is uncertain. The CDR3 length is 15 residues. The ends lost 4 bases at V and 5 bases at J; junction bases unmatched: 8. The CDR3 DNA is TGTGCCAGCAGTTCATACAGGGGGCTAGGGACTGAAGCTTTCTTT. Translating gives CASSSYRGLGTEAFF.

The chain couples TRBV29-1 to TRBJ2-2, with a weak D call TRBD2 (6 bases). The CDR3 is 13 residues long. Germline V CDR1 and CDR2: SQVTM, ANQGSEA. Trimming took 6 bases from V and 7 from J, leaving 15 bases between them. In nucleotides, the CDR3 is TGCAGCGTCGGCACTCGGCGGGACGGGGAGCTGTTTTTT. Amino acids: CSVGTRRDGELFF.

The chain has TRBV30 and TRBJ2-7; D ambiguous. V was pared by 3 bases and J by 4 bases, with 10 bases between. The germline gives CDR1 GTSNPN, CDR2 SVGIG (reference sequence). The CDR3 has 12 amino acids. In DNA form, the CDR3 reads TGTGCCTGGAGCGCCCATGGGTACGAGCAGTACTTC. This gives the protein CAWSAHGYEQYF.

V and J are TRBV10-2 and TRBJ2-7; 10 nucleotides align to TRBD2. Germline CDR1 WSHSY, CDR2 SAAADI. The CDR3 spans 15 residues. Trimming at V came to 4 bases and at J to 3 bases, leaving 6 bases not matched to a gene. The CDR3 here is CASSGLAGEGYEQYF. The CDR3 DNA follows: TGCGCCAGCAGTGGTCTAGCGGGAGAGGGCTACGAGCAGTACTTC.

J is TRBJ2-2 and V is TRBV19, with a possible D match to TRBD1 (6 bases). V lost 7 bases to trimming and J lost 1 base, with 7 bases between them. CDR1 LNHDA and CDR2 SQIVND come from the germline V gene (reference sequence). The CDR3 contains 13 residues. This CDR3 is CASMGQNTGELFF. CDR3 in DNA: TGTGCCAGTATGGGACAGAACACCGGGGAGCTGTTTTTT.

This clone was seen a few times. The chain joins TRBV12-5 to TRBJ2-3; D remains unclear. V lost 1 base and J lost 6, with 2 bases in between. CDR3 length equals 11 residues. From germline, CDR1 is LGHNT and CDR2 FRNRAP. CDR3 in amino acids: CASGLADTQYF. Written as DNA, the CDR3 is TGTGCTAGTGGTTTGGCCGATACGCAGTATTTT.

The rearrangement links TRBV11-3 to TRBJ2-7, with unresolved D. Germline-derived CDR1 and CDR2 are SGHNT and YENEEA. The CDR3 consists of 14 residues. The V gene lost 3 bases and the J gene lost 0 bases, with 9 bases spanning the gap. The CDR3 DNA is TGTGCCAGCAGCTTGGTACACGGCTCCTACGAGCAGTACTTC. Its translation is CASSLVHGSYEQYF.

The J gene is TRBJ2-5, the V gene TRBV5-1; maybe TRBD2 (5 bases). Trimming removed 4 bases at V and 2 bases at J, with 15 bases between. The CDR3 has 15 residues. The germline gives CDR1 SGHRS, CDR2 YFSETQ. Here the CDR3 DNA reads TGCGCCAGCAGCCCCCGGGGAGCGCCACAAGAGACCCAGTACTTC. Translating it yields CASSPRGAPQETQYF.

J is TRBJ1-5 and V is TRBV28; D is possibly TRBD1 (5 bases). Germline CDR1 and CDR2: MDHEN and SYDVKM. Trimming pared 6 bases from V and 0 bases from J, leaving 15 bases between. The CDR3 consists of 16 residues. DNA of the CDR3: TGTGCCAGCAGCCCAGGACGGAGGGGTAGCAATCAGCCCCAGCATTTT. This gives the protein CASSPGRRGSNQPQHF.

This sequence joins TRBV6-8 and TRBJ1-6; D is undetermined. Looked up from germline, CDR1 is MNHGY and CDR2 is SAAAGT. V was pared by 6 bases and J by 8 bases, with 14 bases between. The CDR3 extends over 14 amino acids. The CDR3 region is CASSPERFDSPLHF. DNA of the CDR3: TGTGCCAGCAGCCCCGAAAGGTTCGATTCACCCCTCCACTTT.

This clone was detected many times. This chain joins TRBV15 and TRBJ2-7; 11 nucleotides match TRBD1. J lost 6 bases, V lost 3 bases, and 10 bases had no gene match. Germline-derived CDR1 and CDR2 are LNHNV and YYDKDF (reference sequence). There are 16 residues in the CDR3. The CDR3: CATSSGDRGTLIEQYF. CDR3 DNA sequence: TGTGCCACCAGCAGTGGGGACAGGGGGACCTTAATCGAGCAGTACTTC.

The chain has TRBV28 and TRBJ1-4; no definite D call. Trimming left V 6 bases short and J 7 bases short, with 9 bases between. The CDR3 sequence is 12 residues long. CDR1 is MDHEN and CDR2 is SYDVKM in the germline V gene. The CDR3 reads CASSSPPEKLFF. CDR3 in DNA: TGTGCCAGCAGCTCCCCGCCTGAAAAACTGTTTTTT.

The chain has TRBV18 and TRBJ1-2; no firm D call. The germline V gene has CDR1 KGHSH and CDR2 LQKENI. The length of the CDR3 is 12 residues. V was shortened by 8 bases and J by 7 bases, with 14 bases between the two germline ends. Here the CDR3 DNA reads TGTGCCAGCACTGGGAGTGTGACTGGCTACACCTTC. Its protein is CASTGSVTGYTF.

V and J are TRBV7-4 and TRBJ1-1, with D uncertain. Per germline, CDR1 SGHVT and CDR2 SQSDAQ. V lost 2 bases and J 3 bases, leaving 13 bases between the germline ends. The CDR3 length is 15 residues. CDR3 sequence: CASSLSPGADTEAFF. In DNA, the CDR3 is TGTGCCAGCAGCTTATCTCCGGGAGCGGACACTGAAGCTTTCTTT.

This chain joins TRBV30 and TRBJ2-7, with 9 bases fitting TRBD1. The CDR3 loop spans 13 amino acids. The germline V gene encodes CDR1 GTSNPN and CDR2 SVGIG (reference sequence). The V gene end was trimmed by 2 bases and the J gene end by 6 bases; junction bases not matched to a gene: 5. CDR3 DNA: TGTGCCTGGAGTCTGGGGACAGGGCTCGAGCAGTACTTC. Translation gives CAWSLGTGLEQYF.

J is TRBJ1-2 and V is TRBV7-1; perhaps TRBD1 as D (5 bases). TRBV7-1 is marked as an open reading frame, function uncertain. The CDR3 runs to 15 residues. Trimming left V 5 bases short and J 5 bases short, with 18 bases between. CDR3 sequence: CASSPGTGTTYGYTF. Written as DNA, the CDR3 is TGTGCCAGCAGCCCGGGGACGGGGACTACTTATGGCTACACCTTC.

The V call is TRBV6-8, the J call TRBJ1-1; TRBD1 matches 9 bases. The germline CDR1 and CDR2 sequences are MNHGY and SAAAGT. This CDR3 has 17 residues. The junction had 14 bases not matched to a gene; V was cut back by 5 bases and J by 4 bases. DNA for the CDR3: TGTGCCAGCAGTGATAACCCTAAGGACAGGGGCCGCACTGAAGCTTTCTTT. Protein sequence: CASSDNPKDRGRTEAFF.

V gene TRBV6-8 combines with J gene TRBJ2-5; 8 positions agree with TRBD1. Germline V gene sequence: CDR1 MNHGY, CDR2 SAAAGT. With 10 bases clipped from V and 4 bases from J, the junction kept 14 bases outside the gene matches. The CDR3 runs to 15 residues. The CDR3 nucleotides read TGTGCCATCAGCGAAGGACAGGGAGGATTAGAGACCCAGTACTTC. Amino acid sequence: CAISEGQGGLETQYF.